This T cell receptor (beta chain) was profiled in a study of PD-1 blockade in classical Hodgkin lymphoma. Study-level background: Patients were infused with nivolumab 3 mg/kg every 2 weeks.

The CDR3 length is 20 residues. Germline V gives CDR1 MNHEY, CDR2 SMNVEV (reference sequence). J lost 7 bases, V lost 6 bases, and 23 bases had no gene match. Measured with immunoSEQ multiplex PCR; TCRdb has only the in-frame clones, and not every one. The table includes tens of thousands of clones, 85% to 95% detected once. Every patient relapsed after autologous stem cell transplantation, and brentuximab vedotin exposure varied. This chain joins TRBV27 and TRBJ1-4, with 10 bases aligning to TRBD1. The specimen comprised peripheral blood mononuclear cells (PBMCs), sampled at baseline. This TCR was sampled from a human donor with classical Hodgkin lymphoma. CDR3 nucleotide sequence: TGTGCCAGCAGCCAGAGGGGTGGGACAGGGGCGGCGTATAGGATTGAAAAACTGTTTTTT. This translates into CASSQRGGTGAAYRIEKLFF.